The 22 T cell receptor beta chains below come from one sample, sequenced in a study of T cells after yellow fever vaccination. TCRdb ran MiXCR on the 5' RACE reads and lists one entry per CDR3 protein. The profile shows 120,000 to 150,000 distinct CDR3 sequences, approximately 7.7% of them singletons. The sample in question was CD4+ T cells sorted from PBMCs, obtained 5 days after the yellow fever booster vaccination. The receptors were gathered from a man aged 30 to 45 who received the YFV17D yellow fever vaccine.

With respect to this clonotype: A much bigger clone sits one base away, suggesting this may be a read error. This chain joins TRBV20-1 and TRBJ2-5; TRBD2 is a possible D gene (5 bases). This CDR3 comprises 15 residues. V lost 3 bases and J 5 bases, leaving 19 bases between the germline ends. Looked up from germline, CDR1 is DFQATT and CDR2 is SNEGSKA (reference sequence). DNA of the CDR3: TGCAGTGCTAGTATCGCCGCGGGTTCCCACGAGACCCAGTACTTC. Its translation is CSASIAAGSHETQYF.

There are a few counts of this clonotype. J is TRBJ2-6 and V is TRBV18; D gene unclear. Germline V gene data show CDR1 as KGHSH and CDR2 as LQKENI. The CDR3 loop spans 13 amino acids. Trimming removed 3 bases from V and 3 bases from J, with 3 bases in between. For the CDR3, the DNA is TGTGCCAGCTCACCGGTTGGGGCCAACGTCCTGACTTTC. Protein product: CASSPVGANVLTF.

This clonotype has a single count. Given a much more abundant clone one base away, this may be a read error. The rearrangement uses TRBV6-2 or TRBV6-3 and TRBJ2-1, with a weak D call TRBD1 (5 bases). V was trimmed by 7 bases and J by 3 bases, leaving 10 bases between them. Germline CDR1 MNHEY, CDR2 SVGEGT. The CDR3 length is 13 residues. CDR3 sequence reads: CASNQGSYNEQFF. For the CDR3, the DNA is TGTGCCAGCAACCAGGGCAGCTACAATGAGCAGTTCTTC.

In its sample, this clonotype was seen a few times. The V and J genes are TRBV4-1 and TRBJ1-4, with 10 bases aligning to TRBD1. From germline, CDR1 is MGHRA and CDR2 YSYEKL. This CDR3 is 15 amino acids long. V lost 1 base and J lost 7; bases outside the gene matches: 3. The CDR3 DNA is TGCGCCAGCAGCCAAGTGACAGGGGGCGGTGAAAAACTGTTTTTT. Translating it yields CASSQVTGGGEKLFF.

A word on this clonotype: Relative to the germline gene, one junction end is altered; a read error may explain this. This chain links TRBV20-1 with TRBJ2-3; 14 bases are shared with TRBD2. This CDR3 region has 16 residues. Germline assignment: CDR1 DFQATT and CDR2 SNEGSKA (reference sequence). The CDR3, as DNA: TGCTGTGCTGGAAGACTAGCGGGAGGGCAAGTAGATACGCAGTATTTT. Protein: CCAGRLAGGQVDTQYF.

This clonotype was detected ten times or more. The J gene is TRBJ2-7, the V gene TRBV5-1; weak D call: TRBD2 (6 bases). The V gene's germline CDR1 is SGHRS and CDR2 YFSETQ. CDR3 length: 15 residues. Deletions cut 9 bases from V and 5 bases from J, with 24 bases between. Written as DNA, the CDR3 is TGCGCCACCCGGGTGTCGGGAGTCGAATACGACGAGCAGTACTTC. Protein product: CATRVSGVEYDEQYF.

This clonotype was found many times. The DNA is omitted, as the CDR3 cannot be located on it reliably, and the CDR3 follows TCRdb's listing. The chain couples TRBV5-5 to TRBJ1-3. Germline V gene lookup returns CDR1 SGHKS and CDR2 YYEKEE (reference sequence). The CDR3 is 12 amino acids in total, end residues counted. CDR3 sequence reads: CASSHFGNTIYF.

Many counts were recorded for this clonotype. The V gene is TRBV20-1, the J gene TRBJ2-5; D assignment may be TRBD1 or TRBD2 (5 bases each). CDR1 is DFQATT and CDR2 is SNEGSKA in the germline V gene (reference sequence). The CDR3 covers 15 residues. Trimming shortened V by 6 bases and J by 0 bases, and 17 bases separated the two germline ends. The CDR3 is CSANGGPPYQETQYF. CDR3 in DNA: TGCAGTGCAAATGGGGGACCGCCGTACCAAGAGACCCAGTACTTC.

This clonotype was found many times. V is TRBV20-1 and J is TRBJ2-7; D remains unclear. Germline V gives CDR1 DFQATT, CDR2 SNEGSKA (reference sequence). The CDR3 sequence is 14 residues long. V was clipped by 6 bases and J by 0 bases, with 15 bases between them. CDR3 sequence reads: CSAHGWLSSYEQYF. The CDR3, as DNA: TGCAGTGCCCACGGTTGGTTGAGCTCCTACGAGCAGTACTTC.

V gene TRBV5-4 combines with J gene TRBJ2-1; the D gene is possibly TRBD2 (5 bases). Germline V gene lookup returns CDR1 SGHNT and CDR2 YYREEE (reference sequence). This CDR3 has 14 amino acids. Trimming removed 2 bases from V and 3 bases from J, with 9 bases in between. The chain's CDR3 is CASSFPGIYNEQFF. The CDR3 DNA reads TGTGCCAGCAGCTTTCCGGGGATCTACAATGAGCAGTTCTTC.

This clonotype was observed a handful of times. This rearrangement joins TRBV5-1 to TRBJ2-7, with TRBD1 matching over 9 bases. Trimming at V came to 0 bases and at J to 5 bases, leaving 9 bases not matched to a gene. Germline V CDR1 and CDR2: SGHRS, YFSETQ. CDR3 length: 16 amino acids. The CDR3 nucleotides read TGCGCCAGCAGCTTGGCCCTAACAGGGGGCGTGGACGAGCAGTACTTC. Its translation is CASSLALTGGVDEQYF.

This clonotype was counted many times. The chain uses TRBV12-3 or TRBV12-4 and TRBJ2-7; possibly TRBD1 for D (6 bases). The CDR3 runs to 14 residues. V lost 1 base and J lost 3, with 10 bases in between. The CDR3 sequence: CASSLETGVYEQYF. As DNA, the CDR3 is TGTGCCAGCAGTTTAGAGACAGGCGTCTACGAGCAGTACTTC.

This clonotype was picked up many times. This chain uses TRBV20-1 with TRBJ2-2; tentative D call: TRBD1 (6 bases). The germline V and J ends were trimmed by 0 bases and 2 bases, with 16 bases remaining between them. The CDR3 has 17 residues. Germline V gene lookup returns CDR1 DFQATT and CDR2 SNEGSKA (reference sequence). DNA of the CDR3: TGCAGTGCTAGAGATTCGGGATCGACAGGAAACACCGGGGAGCTGTTTTTT. Translation: CSARDSGSTGNTGELFF.

The table lists this clonotype with many counts. The chain links TRBV29-1 to TRBJ2-1; the match to TRBD2 covers 7 bases. The CDR3 totals 15 residues. CDR1 is SQVTM, CDR2 ANQGSEA, per germline. V was clipped by 3 bases and J by 0 bases; unmatched bases: 5. The CDR3 DNA reads TGCAGCGTTGAGGGCGGGAGAGTCTCCTACAATGAGCAGTTCTTC. Its protein product is CSVEGGRVSYNEQFF.

This clonotype was recorded many times. The genes are TRBV27 and TRBJ2-7; perhaps TRBD2 as D (5 bases). The V end was cut by 5 bases, the J end by 0 bases, with 14 bases between. Germline assignment: CDR1 MNHEY and CDR2 SMNVEV (reference sequence). The CDR3 is 15 amino acids. The CDR3 region is CASSPRTRSSYEQYF. In DNA form, the CDR3 reads TGTGCCAGCAGTCCCCGGACTCGAAGCTCCTACGAGCAGTACTTC.

This clonotype has at least ten counts. CDR3 DNA sequence: TGCAGTGCTAGAGATCCGACTAGCTCGGCCTCAAGGGGCAATGAGCAGTTCTTC. Translated, it gives CSARDPTSSASRGNEQFF. The rearrangement joins TRBV20-1 to TRBJ2-1; 7 bases are a match to TRBD2. This CDR3 has 18 residues. Trimming cost V 0 bases and J 6 bases; bases outside gene matches: 17. The germline gives CDR1 DFQATT, CDR2 SNEGSKA (reference sequence).

The table lists this clonotype with many counts. This chain joins TRBV6-2 or TRBV6-3 and TRBJ2-7; 7 bases align to TRBD1. Germline CDR1 is MNHEY and CDR2 is SVGEGT. After removal of 4 bases from V and 4 bases from J, the junction contained 16 bases not matched to a gene. The CDR3 is 17 amino acids. The chain's CDR3 is CASSSLPRPTGWYEQYF. The CDR3 DNA sequence: TGTGCCAGCAGTTCCCTACCTAGACCGACAGGGTGGTACGAGCAGTACTTC.

The rearrangement joins TRBV19 to TRBJ2-1, with 7 bases fitting TRBD1. The J segment lost 3 bases and the V segment lost 6 bases, leaving 8 bases of the junction unmatched. Germline V CDR1 and CDR2: LNHDA, SQIVND (reference sequence). The CDR3 is 15 residues long. Written as DNA, the CDR3 is TGTGCCAGTAGATCCCCGGGGACAGACTACAATGAGCAGTTCTTC. Translation: CASRSPGTDYNEQFF.

In its sample, this clonotype was seen many times. The CDR3 reads CASSLARGLTDEQYF. DNA for the CDR3: TGTGCCAGCAGTTTAGCGAGGGGACTGACGGACGAGCAGTACTTC. The chain recombines TRBV12-3 or TRBV12-4 with TRBJ2-7, with D tentatively TRBD2 (6 bases). There are 15 residues in the CDR3. With 0 bases removed from V and 5 bases from J, the gap between germline ends came to 14 bases.

This clonotype was observed a single time. The V call is TRBV7-2, the J call TRBJ1-2; D is ambiguous. Trimming removed 0 bases at V and 6 bases at J, with 14 bases between. The V gene's germline CDR1 is SGHTA and CDR2 FQGNSA. This CDR3 has 15 amino acids. This CDR3 is CASSLANEGGDGYTF. The CDR3 nucleotides are TGTGCCAGCAGCTTAGCGAATGAGGGTGGGGATGGCTACACCTTC.

This clonotype was recorded many times. The chain joins TRBV19 to TRBJ2-5; D perhaps matches TRBD2 (5 bases). The germline V gene encodes CDR1 LNHDA and CDR2 SQIVND (reference sequence). This CDR3 spans 15 amino acids. Between the trimmed V and J ends, which lost 3 bases and 1 base, there was a span of 12 bases. CDR3 sequence (DNA): TGTGCCAGTAGTATCGGACTCATGGTCCAAGAGACCCAGTACTTC. It codes for CASSIGLMVQETQYF.

In the case of this clonotype: A much larger clone differs from this one at a single base, so this may be a read error. This chain uses TRBV12-3 or TRBV12-4 with TRBJ1-3, with 9 bases aligning to TRBD1. The CDR3 sequence is 16 residues long. CDR3 sequence (DNA): TGTGACAGCACCAGACCGACAGGGGGCTCTGGAAACACCATATATTTT. Amino acid sequence: CDSTRPTGGSGNTIYF.